The 4 T cell receptor beta chains given below trace back to one sample, sequenced in a study of tumor and adjacent non-tumor tissue in lung cancer. A modified ARM-PCR protocol with three rounds of nested PCR amplified TCRbeta. In TCRdb, the multiplex PCR reads were re-called with MiXCR into one record per CDR3 protein. Of about 110,000 distinct CDR3 sequences detected, around 80% appear once; the ten largest clones hold 37%. This sample's RNA came from whole unsorted tissue. The sequencing input was lung tumor tissue. The receptors were gathered from a woman aged 55-70 years with non-small cell lung cancer.

Worth noting for this clonotype: A single base separates this from a much larger clone, so it may be a read error. The gene calls are TRBV12-3 or TRBV12-4 and TRBJ1-4, with TRBD1 as a possible D gene (5 bases). V lost 1 base and J lost 6, with 9 bases in between. CDR3 size: 14 residues. In nucleotides, the CDR3 is TGTGCCAGCAGTTTAGGGGGCGGCGATGAAAAACTGTTTTTT. Amino acids: CASSLGGGDEKLFF.

As concerns this clonotype: This may be a read error: a much more frequent sequence differs by one nucleotide. The V and J genes are TRBV6-5 and TRBJ1-2, with D possibly TRBD1 on 6 matching bases. V was trimmed by 7 bases and J by 2 bases, leaving 11 bases between them. Per germline, CDR1 MNHEY and CDR2 SVGAGI. CDR3 length equals 13 residues. In DNA, the CDR3 is TGTGCCAGCATACTAGGACAGAACTATGGCTACACCTTC. Its protein is CASILGQNYGYTF.

The table lists this clonotype with a count of one. The junction shows a germline mismatch at one end, possibly a read error. The V and J genes are TRBV20-1 and TRBJ1-1; TRBD1 is a possible D gene (5 bases). The CDR3 totals 13 residues. The germline gives CDR1 DFQATT, CDR2 SNEGSKA (reference sequence). For the CDR3, the DNA is TGCAGTGTTAGGGACCAGGGCGGCACTAAAGCTTTCTTT. It is translated as CSVRDQGGTKAFF.

This chain joins TRBV5-6 and TRBJ2-7, with a weak D call TRBD2 (5 bases). V gave up 6 bases and J gave up 3 bases, with 10 bases separating them. This CDR3 has 12 residues. Germline CDR1 is SGHDT and CDR2 is YYEEEE. The CDR3 DNA follows: TGTGCCAGCATCTTTGCGGGCTACGAGCAGTACTTC. Its protein product is CASIFAGYEQYF.